The 3 T cell receptor beta chains below all came from one sample that was sequenced in a study of T cells after yellow fever vaccination. TCRdb re-derived calls from the 5' RACE reads in MiXCR, one entry per CDR3 protein. The sample has approximately 160,000 distinct CDR3 sequences; 6.2% are singletons. The sequenced sample was CD4+ T cells sorted from PBMCs, obtained on the day of the first yellow fever vaccination. These receptors were taken from a young man who received the YFV17D yellow fever vaccine.

This clonotype was counted only a few times. CDR3 DNA sequence: TGTGCCAGCAGCCTTCTGGACGGCAATGAGCAGTTCTTC. It specifies CASSLLDGNEQFF. This chain uses TRBV7-2 with TRBJ2-1; D call uncertain. Germline values: CDR1 SGHTA, CDR2 FQGNSA. V shed 5 bases and J shed 6 bases, with 11 bases lying between them. The CDR3 runs to 13 residues.

The rearrangement joins TRBV19 to TRBJ2-2, with D perhaps matching TRBD1 or TRBD2 (5 bases each). This CDR3 has 13 amino acids. Trimming left V 4 bases short and J 7 bases short, with 10 bases between. CDR1 is LNHDA, CDR2 SQIVND, per germline (reference sequence). CDR3 amino acids: CASSKKGSGELFF. The CDR3 DNA is TGTGCCAGTAGTAAAAAGGGGAGCGGGGAGCTGTTTTTT.

This clonotype showed up many times. This chain joins TRBV6-2 or TRBV6-3 and TRBJ1-5; tentatively, D is TRBD1 (6 bases). V was pared by 2 bases and J by 6 bases, with 17 bases between. Germline loops: CDR1 MNHEY, CDR2 SVGEGT. The CDR3 extends over 16 amino acids. This CDR3 reads CASSYGDIGIAQPQHF. The CDR3 DNA is TGTGCCAGCAGTTACGGGGACATAGGAATAGCTCAGCCCCAGCATTTT.